This TCR beta chain was captured in a study of cytomegalovirus exposure and HLA in healthy donors. Germline CDR1 and CDR2: PRHDT and FYEKMQ (reference sequence). The CDR3 consists of 14 residues. The V and J ends lost 4 bases and 1 base, in that order; junction bases with no gene match: 3. PCR employed 60 Vbeta and 13 Jbeta primers. Profiled with immunoSEQ multiplex PCR; TCRdb holds only in-frame clones, not every one. This sample's clone table lists roughly 190,000 clones. The chain recombines TRBV13 with TRBJ1-1; 7 bases map to TRBD1. The specimen was PBMCs. The receptor comes from a woman aged 18-29 years in good health and CMV-seropositive. The CDR3 is CASSSWTGNTEAFF. CDR3 nucleotides: TGTGCCAGCAGCTCCTGGACAGGGAACACTGAAGCTTTCTTT.